A selection of T cell receptor beta chains follows, all from one sample in a study of blood T cell repertoires in COVID-19. The repertoire was sequenced with immunoSEQ multiplex PCR; TCRdb's copy has only in-frame clones and lacks some. The sample lists roughly 130,000 clones; roughly 84% were seen once. The specimen sequenced was PBMCs or T cells enriched from blood (not recorded which). All receptors derive from a woman in her twenties or thirties who had recovered from COVID-19. Both conserved end residues are part of each CDR3. The D gene is left open where the match is weak. For some rows the clone size is stated as once, few or many, or as a class when expanded; others skip it.

size	V	J	D	DNA	CDR3
.	TRBV6-2/TRBV6-3	TRBJ2-2	TRBD2	TGTGCCAGCAGTTACTTGGGGAGGGGATCCGGGGAGCTGTTTTTT	CASSYLGRGSGELFF
.	TRBV5-5	TRBJ1-2	.	TGTGCCAGCAGCCCAATGGACAGATTCACTCTCGGCTACACCTTC	CASSPMDRFTLGYTF
.	TRBV15	TRBJ2-3	.	TGTGCCACCAGCAGAGCTAGCCGACACACAGATACGCAGTATTTT	CATSRASRHTDTQYF
.	TRBV7-2	TRBJ2-5	TRBD2	TGTGCCAGCAGCTCTCGACTAGCGGAAGAGACCCAGTACTTC	CASSSRLAEETQYF
.	TRBV6-2/TRBV6-3	TRBJ2-7	.	TGTGCCAGCAGTTACTCCCGCCGCGGCGAGCAGTACTTC	CASSYSRRGEQYF
.	TRBV27	TRBJ2-7	TRBD2	TGTGCCAGCAGTTCTAGCGGGAGGGTCCACGAGCAGTACTTC	CASSSSGRVHEQYF
.	TRBV12-3/TRBV12-4	TRBJ2-7	.	TGTGCCAGCAGTTTATCTATCCGGTACGAGCAGTACTTC	CASSLSIRYEQYF
.	TRBV5-1	TRBJ2-3	TRBD2	TGCGCCAGCAGCGCACCCCCGGGACTAGCTTTCGATACGCAGTATTTT	CASSAPPGLAFDTQYF
.	TRBV15	TRBJ1-4	TRBD1	TGTGCCACCAGCACCTACAGGGGGCAAAAAGAAAAACTGTTTTTT	CATSTYRGQKEKLFF
few	TRBV24-1	TRBJ2-2	TRBD1	TGTGCCACCAGTGACAGCCACAGGGGTGACACCGGGGAGCTGTTTTTT	CATSDSHRGDTGELFF
.	TRBV5-4	TRBJ1-2	TRBD1	TGTGCCAGCAGCTTACCGGGACAGGGCCGAGGAACATATGGCTACACCTTC	CASSLPGQGRGTYGYTF
.	TRBV7-9	TRBJ1-4	.	TGTGCCAGCAGCCAACGAGTACTGGGCCTTAATGAAAAACTGTTTTTT	CASSQRVLGLNEKLFF
.	TRBV6-4	TRBJ2-3	.	TGTGCCAGCAGTGCGTCACAAGATAGCACAGATACGCAGTATTTT	CASSASQDSTDTQYF
.	TRBV25-1	TRBJ1-6	.	TGTGCCAGCAAACTAACAAATAATTCACCCCTCCACTTT	CASKLTNNSPLHF
.	TRBV5-1	TRBJ2-5	TRBD2	TGCGCCAGCAAAGTAGCGGGAGTTGGGGAGACCCAGTACTTC	CASKVAGVGETQYF
.	TRBV9	TRBJ1-5	TRBD1	TGTGCCAGCAGCGTGACAGGGGTAGGTCAGCCCCAGCATTTT	CASSVTGVGQPQHF
few	TRBV19	TRBJ2-3	TRBD1	TGTGCCAGTAGTATCGGGACAGGGGGTAGTCGCACAGATACGCAGTATTTT	CASSIGTGGSRTDTQYF
.	TRBV5-1	TRBJ2-7	TRBD2	TGCGCCAGCAGCTTGGAAGTTAGCGGGACGAGAGAGCAGTACTTC	CASSLEVSGTREQYF
few	TRBV4-1	TRBJ2-1	.	TGCGCCAGCAGCCAGGTGCGGGAACTAGGGAATGAGCAGTTCTTC	CASSQVRELGNEQFF
.	TRBV19	TRBJ1-5	.	TGTGCCAGTAGTATCCAGGGGCCCCTCGGGCAGCCCCAGCATTTT	CASSIQGPLGQPQHF
.	TRBV5-1	TRBJ1-2	TRBD1	TGCGCCAGCAGCCCGGGACAGCCTAACTATGGCTACACCTTC	CASSPGQPNYGYTF
.	TRBV9	TRBJ1-2	.	TGTGCCAGCAGCGTAGACCAGGGGACCGGCTACACCTTC	CASSVDQGTGYTF
.	TRBV5-1	TRBJ2-1	TRBD2	TGCGCCAGCGGCCCCACTAGCGGGACCTACAATGAGCAGTTCTTC	CASGPTSGTYNEQFF
.	TRBV28	TRBJ1-3	TRBD1	TGTGCCAGCAGGACAGGGAACCCTGGAAACACCATATATTTT	CASRTGNPGNTIYF
.	TRBV15	TRBJ2-2	.	TGTGCCACCGCTCTAGCAAACACCGGGGAGCTGTTTTTT	CATALANTGELFF
.	TRBV7-3	TRBJ2-7	TRBD2	TGTGCCAGCAGTGCCTTTGCGGGAGCGGAGTACGAGCAGTACTTC	CASSAFAGAEYEQYF
.	TRBV20-1	TRBJ1-2	.	TGCAGTGCTGCTGACAGGGGCTACACCTTC	CSAADRGYTF
.	TRBV2	TRBJ2-1	.	TGTGCCAGCAGTGAAGCGCTTCGAGGGAGACTCACGAGGACCTCGTGGTTCTTC	CASSEALRGRLTRTSWFF
.	TRBV11-3	TRBJ2-5	TRBD2	TGTGCCAGCAGTACGGGACTAGCGGGAGTACAGACCCAGTACTTC	CASSTGLAGVQTQYF
.	TRBV30	TRBJ1-2	.	TGTGCCTGGAGTGTACACGGGTTAGCTAACTATGGCTACACCTTC	CAWSVHGLANYGYTF
.	TRBV6-2/TRBV6-3	TRBJ2-5	TRBD1	TGTGCCAGCAGTCAAGGGACAGGATTCCAAGAGACCCAGTACTTC	CASSQGTGFQETQYF
.	TRBV9	TRBJ2-3	TRBD2	TGTGCCAGCAACCCAATAGCGGGAGCTAACACAGATACGCAGTATTTT	CASNPIAGANTDTQYF
.	TRBV27	TRBJ2-7	TRBD1	TGTGCCAGCAGCCGGGACAGGGGAGGCGAGCAGTACTTC	CASSRDRGGEQYF
.	TRBV27	TRBJ2-7	TRBD1	TGTGCCAGCAGTTTGAGACAGGGGGGCTCCTACGAGCAGTACTTC	CASSLRQGGSYEQYF
.	TRBV4-3	TRBJ1-2	TRBD1	TGCGCCAGCAGCCAAGAACCAGGCGGACAGGAAAACTATGGCTACACCTTC	CASSQEPGGQENYGYTF
.	TRBV19	TRBJ2-3	.	TGTGCCAGTAGTAGGACAGCGACTAGCACAGATACGCAGTATTTT	CASSRTATSTDTQYF
.	TRBV9	TRBJ2-1	TRBD2	TGTGCCAGCAGCGTAGTAGCGGGAGGGCCCAATGAGCAGTTCTTC	CASSVVAGGPNEQFF
.	TRBV27	TRBJ1-1	.	TGTGCCAGCTCTTTTTCATGGGCGAACACTGAAGCTTTCTTT	CASSFSWANTEAFF
.	TRBV7-9	TRBJ2-6	.	TGTGCCAGCAGCTTGAACAGCCTCTCTGGGGCCAACGTCCTGACTTTC	CASSLNSLSGANVLTF
.	TRBV4-3	TRBJ2-1	TRBD1	TGCGCCAGCAGCCATGCTCCGACAGGGGGCCCCATCAATGAGCAGTTCTTC	CASSHAPTGGPINEQFF
.	TRBV5-8	TRBJ2-7	.	TGTGCCAGCAGCCAAATCTCAGTATCCTTCCCTTACGAGCAGTACTTC	CASSQISVSFPYEQYF
.	TRBV7-2	TRBJ2-3	TRBD1	TGTGCCAGCAGCCAGGGGGCGGGGTATACGCAGTATTTT	CASSQGAGYTQYF
.	TRBV29-1	TRBJ2-5	TRBD1	TGCAGCGTTGGGGGGACAGGCCCGGGGGAGACCCAGTACTTC	CSVGGTGPGETQYF
.	TRBV7-2	TRBJ1-2	TRBD1	TGTGCCAGCAGCAGGGACAGGGGCCACTATGGCTACACCTTC	CASSRDRGHYGYTF
.	TRBV10-3	TRBJ1-2	TRBD1	TGTGCCATCAGTGAGAGAGGGGGGAACACAGGGGATAAGGGTGGCTACACCTTC	CAISERGGNTGDKGGYTF